The T cell receptor beta chain described here comes from a study of T cell responses to AZD1222 COVID-19 vaccine. Broader study findings: The CD4 TCRs associated with vaccination extended across spike and predominated at 160-218 and 743-854. In a largely white British group with more females than males, clonal diversity was possibly underestimated. A rise in Spike-specific TCR breadth and depth followed two AZD1222 doses.

TCRdb's copy holds only in-frame clones and misses some; the assay was immunoSEQ multiplex PCR. This table holds more than 95,000 clones, 70% to 90% found once. Germline-derived CDR1 and CDR2 are LNHDA and SQIVND (reference sequence). V gave up 5 bases and J gave up 8 bases, with 19 bases separating them. The CDR3 has 15 amino acids. Remarks on this clone: Its antigen is not identified.

Specimen: peripheral blood, collected on day 0 of AZD1222 vaccination. The source of this sequence is an adult in good health. J is TRBJ2-1 and V is TRBV19, with D perhaps assigned TRBD1 or TRBD2 (6 bases each). CDR3: CASSSHSGGRDEQFF. The CDR3 nucleotides read TGTGCCAGTAGTTCACACAGTGGGGGGCGGGATGAGCAGTTCTTC.